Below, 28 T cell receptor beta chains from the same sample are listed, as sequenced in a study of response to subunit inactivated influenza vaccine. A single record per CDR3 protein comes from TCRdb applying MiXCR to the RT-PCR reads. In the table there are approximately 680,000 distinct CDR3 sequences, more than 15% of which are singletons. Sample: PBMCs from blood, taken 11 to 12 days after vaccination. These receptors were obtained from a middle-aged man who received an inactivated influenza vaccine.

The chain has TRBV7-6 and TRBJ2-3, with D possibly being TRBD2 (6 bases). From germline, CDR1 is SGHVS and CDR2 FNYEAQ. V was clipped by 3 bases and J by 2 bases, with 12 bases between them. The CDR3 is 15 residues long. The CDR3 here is CASSFRRDDTDTQYF. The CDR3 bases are TGTGCCAGCAGCTTCAGGCGGGATGACACAGATACGCAGTATTTT.

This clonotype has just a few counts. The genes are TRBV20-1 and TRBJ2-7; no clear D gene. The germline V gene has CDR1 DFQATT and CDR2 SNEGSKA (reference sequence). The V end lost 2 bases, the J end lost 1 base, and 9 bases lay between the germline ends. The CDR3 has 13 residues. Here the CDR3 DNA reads TGCAGTGCTAGACCGATCGAATCCTACGAGCAGTACTTC. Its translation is CSARPIESYEQYF.

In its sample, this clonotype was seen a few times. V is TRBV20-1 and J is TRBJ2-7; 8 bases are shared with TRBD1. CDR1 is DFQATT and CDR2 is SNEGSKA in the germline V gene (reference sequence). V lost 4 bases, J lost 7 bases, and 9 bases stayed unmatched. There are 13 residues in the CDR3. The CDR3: CSAIKDRVGEQYF. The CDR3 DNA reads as TGCAGTGCTATAAAGGACAGGGTTGGAGAGCAGTACTTC.

DNA for the CDR3: TGTGCCAGCAGCATCATTAGCACAGATACGCAGTATTTT. Amino acids: CASSIISTDTQYF. This chain links TRBV9 with TRBJ2-3; D uncertain. Germline V CDR1 and CDR2: SGDLS, YYNGEE. The V gene lost 4 bases and the J gene lost 0 bases, with 6 bases spanning the gap. The CDR3 extends over 13 amino acids.

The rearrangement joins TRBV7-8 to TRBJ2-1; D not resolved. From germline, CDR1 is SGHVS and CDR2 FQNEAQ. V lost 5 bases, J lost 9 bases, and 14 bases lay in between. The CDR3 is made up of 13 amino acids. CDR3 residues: CASSLASVPEQFF. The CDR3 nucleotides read TGTGCCAGCAGCCTCGCGAGCGTTCCTGAGCAGTTCTTC. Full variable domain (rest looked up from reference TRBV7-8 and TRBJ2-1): GAGVSQSPRYKVAKRGQDVALRCDPISGHVSLFWYQQALGQGPEFLTYFQNEAQLDKSGLPSDRFFAERPEGSVSTLKIQRTQQEDSAVYLCASSLASVPEQFFGPGTRLTVL.

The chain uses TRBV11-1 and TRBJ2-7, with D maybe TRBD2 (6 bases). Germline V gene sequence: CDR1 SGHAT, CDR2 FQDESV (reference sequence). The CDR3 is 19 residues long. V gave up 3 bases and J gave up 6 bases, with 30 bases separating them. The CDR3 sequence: CASSFCLLAGKGSLCEQYF. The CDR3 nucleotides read TGTGCCAGCAGCTTCTGCCTTCTCGCGGGAAAGGGTTCCCTTTGCGAGCAGTACTTC.

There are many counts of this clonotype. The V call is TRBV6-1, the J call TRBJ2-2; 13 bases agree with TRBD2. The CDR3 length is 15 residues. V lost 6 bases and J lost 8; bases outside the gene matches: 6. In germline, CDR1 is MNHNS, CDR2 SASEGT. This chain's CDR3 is CASSDWTSGGGELFF. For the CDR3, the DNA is TGTGCCAGCAGCGACTGGACTAGCGGGGGAGGGGAGCTGTTTTTT.

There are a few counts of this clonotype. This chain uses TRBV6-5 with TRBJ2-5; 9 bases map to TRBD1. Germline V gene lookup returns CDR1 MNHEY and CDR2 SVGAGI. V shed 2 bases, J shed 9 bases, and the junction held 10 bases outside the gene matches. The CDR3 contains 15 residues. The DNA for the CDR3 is TGTGCCAGCAGTTACCAGGGACAGGGTCCGATAGCCCAGTACTTC. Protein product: CASSYQGQGPIAQYF.

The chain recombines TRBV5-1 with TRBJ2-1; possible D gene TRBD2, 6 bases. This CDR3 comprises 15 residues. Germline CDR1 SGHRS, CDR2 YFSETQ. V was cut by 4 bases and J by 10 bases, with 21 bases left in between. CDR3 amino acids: CASSRHAGSDLEQFF. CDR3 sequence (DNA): TGCGCCAGCAGCCGTCACGCGGGATCCGATCTCGAGCAGTTCTTC.

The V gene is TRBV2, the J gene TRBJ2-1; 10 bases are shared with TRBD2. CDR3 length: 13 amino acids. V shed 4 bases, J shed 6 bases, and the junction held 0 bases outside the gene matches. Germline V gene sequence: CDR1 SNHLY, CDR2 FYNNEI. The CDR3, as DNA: TGTGCCAGCAGTGGGACTAGCGGCAATGAGCAGTTCTTC. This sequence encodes CASSGTSGNEQFF.

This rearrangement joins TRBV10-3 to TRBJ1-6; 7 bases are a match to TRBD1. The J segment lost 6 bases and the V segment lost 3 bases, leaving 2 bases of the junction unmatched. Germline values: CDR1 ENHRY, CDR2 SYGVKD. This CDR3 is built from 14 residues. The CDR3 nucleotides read TGTGCCATCAGTGAAGGGGGCCTTAATTCACCCCTCCACTTT. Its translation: CAISEGGLNSPLHF.

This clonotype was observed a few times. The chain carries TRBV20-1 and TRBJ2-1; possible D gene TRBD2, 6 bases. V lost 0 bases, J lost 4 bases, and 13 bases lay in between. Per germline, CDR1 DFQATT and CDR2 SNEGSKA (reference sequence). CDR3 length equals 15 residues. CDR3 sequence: CSARDGGTSYNEQFF. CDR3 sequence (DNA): TGCAGTGCTAGAGATGGAGGGACGTCTTACAATGAGCAGTTCTTC.

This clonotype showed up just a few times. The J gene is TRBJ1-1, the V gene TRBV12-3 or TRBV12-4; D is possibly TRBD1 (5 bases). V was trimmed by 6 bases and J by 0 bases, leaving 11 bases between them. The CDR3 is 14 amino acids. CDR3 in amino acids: CASRIRVLNTEAFF. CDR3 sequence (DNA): TGTGCCAGCAGGATCAGGGTACTGAACACTGAAGCTTTCTTT.

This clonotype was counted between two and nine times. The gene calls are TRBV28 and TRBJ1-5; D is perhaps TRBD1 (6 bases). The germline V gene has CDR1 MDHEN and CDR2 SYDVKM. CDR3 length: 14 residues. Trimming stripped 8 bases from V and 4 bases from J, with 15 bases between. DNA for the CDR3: TGTGCCAGCGCCGGACAGAATGGGAATCAGCCCCAGCATTTT. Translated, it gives CASAGQNGNQPQHF.

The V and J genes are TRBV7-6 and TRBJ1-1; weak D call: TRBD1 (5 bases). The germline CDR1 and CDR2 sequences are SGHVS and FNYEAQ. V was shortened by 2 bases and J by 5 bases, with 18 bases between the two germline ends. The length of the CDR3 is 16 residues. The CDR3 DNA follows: TGTGCCAGCAGCTTAACGGTCGGGGGACGTGGGACTGAAGCTTTCTTT. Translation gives CASSLTVGGRGTEAFF.

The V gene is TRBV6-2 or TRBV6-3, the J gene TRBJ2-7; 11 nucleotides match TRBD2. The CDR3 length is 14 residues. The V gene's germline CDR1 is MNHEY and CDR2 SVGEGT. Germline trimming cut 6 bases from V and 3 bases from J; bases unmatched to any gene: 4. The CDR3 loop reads CASRRLAGNYEQYF. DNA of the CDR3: TGTGCCAGCAGAAGACTAGCGGGGAACTACGAGCAGTACTTC.

The CDR3 coding sequence is TGTGCCAGTAGCCACTGGACAGGGGGAGTGGATGGCTACACCTTC. This sequence encodes CASSHWTGGVDGYTF. The chain has TRBV19 and TRBJ1-2; 10 bases agree with TRBD1. The CDR3 sequence is 15 residues long. Germline CDR1 is LNHDA and CDR2 is SQIVND (reference sequence). The V gene end was trimmed by 6 bases and the J gene end by 6 bases; junction bases not matched to a gene: 10.

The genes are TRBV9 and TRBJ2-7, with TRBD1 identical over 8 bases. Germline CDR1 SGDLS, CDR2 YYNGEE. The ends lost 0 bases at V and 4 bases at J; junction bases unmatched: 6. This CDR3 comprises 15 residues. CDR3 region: CASSVDQGALYEQYF. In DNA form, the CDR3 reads TGTGCCAGCAGCGTAGATCAGGGGGCTTTGTACGAGCAGTACTTC.

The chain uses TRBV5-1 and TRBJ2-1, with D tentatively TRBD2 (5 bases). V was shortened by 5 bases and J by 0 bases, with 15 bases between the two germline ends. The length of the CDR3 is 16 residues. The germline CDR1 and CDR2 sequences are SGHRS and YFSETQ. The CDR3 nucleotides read TGCGCCAGCAGTCGTGCTTGGGAGCGCTCCTACAATGAGCAGTTCTTC. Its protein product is CASSRAWERSYNEQFF.

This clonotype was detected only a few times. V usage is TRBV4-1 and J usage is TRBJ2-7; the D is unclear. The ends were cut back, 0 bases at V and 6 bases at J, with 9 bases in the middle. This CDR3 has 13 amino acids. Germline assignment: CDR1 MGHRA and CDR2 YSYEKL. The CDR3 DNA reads TGCGCCAGCAGCCAAGATGGAATGGTCGAGCAGTACTTC. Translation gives CASSQDGMVEQYF.

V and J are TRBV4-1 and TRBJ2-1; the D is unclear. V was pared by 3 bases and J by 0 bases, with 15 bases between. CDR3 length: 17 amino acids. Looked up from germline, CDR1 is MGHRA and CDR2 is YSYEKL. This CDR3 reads CASSHLMTQRSYNEQFF. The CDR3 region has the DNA TGCGCCAGCAGCCACCTAATGACGCAACGCTCCTACAATGAGCAGTTCTTC.

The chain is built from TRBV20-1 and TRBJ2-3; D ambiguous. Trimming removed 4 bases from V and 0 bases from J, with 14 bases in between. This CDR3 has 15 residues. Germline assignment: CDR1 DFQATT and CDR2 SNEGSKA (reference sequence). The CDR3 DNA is TGCAGTGCTAACGAACTCTTCGAGAGCACAGATACGCAGTATTTT. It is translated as CSANELFESTDTQYF.

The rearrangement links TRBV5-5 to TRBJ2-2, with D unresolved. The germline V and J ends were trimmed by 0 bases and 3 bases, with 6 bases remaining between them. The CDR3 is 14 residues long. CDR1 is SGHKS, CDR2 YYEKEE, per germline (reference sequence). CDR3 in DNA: TGTGCCAGCAGCTTGGGCCCATACACCGGGGAGCTGTTTTTT. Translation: CASSLGPYTGELFF.

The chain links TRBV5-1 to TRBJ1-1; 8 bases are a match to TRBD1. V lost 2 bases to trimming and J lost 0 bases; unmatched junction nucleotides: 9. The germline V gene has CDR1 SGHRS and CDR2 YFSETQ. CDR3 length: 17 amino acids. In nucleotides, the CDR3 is TGCGCCAGCAGCTTTTACGGACAGGGTAAGATGAACACTGAAGCTTTCTTT. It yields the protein CASSFYGQGKMNTEAFF.

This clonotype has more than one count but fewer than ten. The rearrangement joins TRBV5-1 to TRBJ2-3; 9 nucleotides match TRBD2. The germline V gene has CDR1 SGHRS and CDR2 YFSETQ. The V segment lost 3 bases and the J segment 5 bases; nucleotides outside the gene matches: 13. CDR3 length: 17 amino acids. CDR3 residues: CASSYRWREGHKDTQYF. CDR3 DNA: TGCGCCAGCAGCTACAGGTGGCGGGAGGGCCATAAAGATACGCAGTATTTT.

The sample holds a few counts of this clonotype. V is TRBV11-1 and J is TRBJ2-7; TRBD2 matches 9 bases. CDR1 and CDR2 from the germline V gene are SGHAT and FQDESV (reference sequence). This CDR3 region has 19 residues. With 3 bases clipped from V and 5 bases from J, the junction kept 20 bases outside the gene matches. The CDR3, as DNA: TGTGCCAGCAGCTTCCTTGGCGGGAGGGCCGTTTCCCTCGTCGACGAGCAGTACTTC. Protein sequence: CASSFLGGRAVSLVDEQYF.

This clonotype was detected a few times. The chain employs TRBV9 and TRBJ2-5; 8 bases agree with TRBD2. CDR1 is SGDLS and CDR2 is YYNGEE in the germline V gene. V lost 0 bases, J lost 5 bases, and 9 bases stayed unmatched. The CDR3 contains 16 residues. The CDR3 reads CASSVGSASGGETQYF. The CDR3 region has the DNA TGTGCCAGCAGCGTAGGGTCTGCTTCGGGAGGGGAGACCCAGTACTTC.

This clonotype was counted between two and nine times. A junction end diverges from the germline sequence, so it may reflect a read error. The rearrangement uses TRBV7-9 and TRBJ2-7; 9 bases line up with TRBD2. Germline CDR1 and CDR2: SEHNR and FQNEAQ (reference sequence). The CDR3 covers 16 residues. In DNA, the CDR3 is TGTGCCAGCAGCATAGCTCTAGCGGGATTTTTCGACGAGCAGTACTTC. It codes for CASSIALAGFFDEQYF.